Listed below are T cell receptor beta chains from one sample, sequenced in a study of blood T cell repertoires in COVID-19. Assay: immunoSEQ multiplex PCR; the TCRdb copy retains only in-frame clones and omits some. Of 90,000 to 100,000 clones listed, 89% are singletons. The sample was peripheral blood. These receptors all come from a man in his sixties with COVID-19, enrolled during active disease. The conserved cysteine and the conserved F or W are not part of the CDR3 here.

V gene | CDR3 protein
TRBV3-1/TRBV3-2 | ASSQGTGWKELF
TRBV18 | ASSPPAGEGYEQY
TRBV7-2 | ASSRTLGADSPLH
TRBV9 | ASSVAAGGPGETQY
TRBV5-1 | ASSTDRYGTGNSNEQY
TRBV5-4 | ASSLVGQGDNYGYT
TRBV5-4 | ASSSPRAQGSYNEQF
TRBV6-5 | ASRGATIGNQPQH
TRBV15 | ATSLDRYNSPLH
TRBV27 | ASSLGGNSPLH
TRBV19 | ASRTREKGGELF
TRBV7-9 | ATKKEGQSDEKLF
TRBV30 | AWRGQGSQETQY
TRBV11-2 | ASSLRGGSGSNEQF
TRBV28 | ASRRDRVSTDTQY
TRBV12-3/TRBV12-4 | ASSLGRGQGYT
TRBV7-8 | ASSLAWGQGRSRAQH
TRBV28 | ASSPRGSVYEQY
TRBV29-1 | SVGQGYDQPQH
TRBV13 | ASSLEPQGGNTIY
TRBV25-1 | ASSEYSAQEGKLF
TRBV7-2 | ASSIQGSNTEAF
TRBV5-4 | ASTFRLAGKDEQF
TRBV9 | ASSVGGPRDEQY
TRBV4-2 | ASSPTSGSSYNEQF
TRBV5-1 | ASSFAQGIATNEKLF
TRBV2 | ASNPDYSYNEQF
TRBV18 | ASSPPVQGGEAF
TRBV11-3 | ASSQLPGLALTSTDTQY
TRBV18 | ASSPFGSGSGNEQF
TRBV29-1 | SVARTGGGDEKLF
TRBV11-2 | ASSSTSVPYEQY
TRBV7-8 | ASSLEARGPFNSPLH
TRBV28 | ASGFPGQGSQTTNEKLF
TRBV19 | ASSINRYQPQH
TRBV28 | ASSLQETYNEQF
TRBV7-8 | ASSLQGDSPLH
TRBV5-1 | ASSLGGQGYEQY
TRBV21-1 | ASSKKSGPPLGEGLNIQY
TRBV19 | AVGSRVIGELF
TRBV11-2 | ASSPERESTQY